This TCR beta chain was captured by sequencing in a study of blood T cell repertoires in COVID-19. Study at large: Donors in the United States, Italy and Spain gave samples during acute or convalescent COVID-19. The cDNA or gDNA used as material had been derived from T cells, B-cell-depleted T cells, or PBMCs.

Germline V gives CDR1 LGHDT, CDR2 YNNKEL (reference sequence). CDR3 length: 14 residues. J lost 2 bases, V lost 3 bases, and 1 base had no gene match. This clone is a singleton in its sample. In the authors' workflow: Reference gene primer amplification gave nucleated cell count estimates. Sequencing was performed with immunoSEQ multiplex PCR; in TCRdb, only in-frame clones are kept and a portion is missing. That table furnishes V, J and clone size, whereas the DNA furnished D and trimming. The sample has some 70,000 clones; roughly 91% are singletons. This TCR was recovered from a man in his forties or fifties with active COVID-19. The chain links TRBV3-1 (or the pseudogene TRBV3-2) to TRBJ1-5, with 7 nucleotides matching TRBD1. Sequencing was performed on peripheral blood. The CDR3 nucleotides are TGTGCCAGCAGCCAGGGGACAGGCAATCAGCCCCAGCATTTT. Protein product: CASSQGTGNQPQHF.